This T cell receptor beta chain originates from a study of CXCR3-negative and CXCR3-positive naive CD8 T cells. Study results and caveats: Higher TRB CDR3 hydrophobicity marked CXCR3-positive naive cells relative to CXCR3-negative naive cells.

Worth noting for this clonotype: What it binds is unknown.

cDNA libraries for TRB were generated by 5' RACE incorporating UMI labels. TCRdb derives one entry per CDR3 protein from the 5' RACE reads, leaving out DNA. The sample includes about 63,000 distinct CDR3 sequences. This TCR derives from a human donor in good health. Some clones in this sample may be carry-over from other donors' samples. Sequencing was performed on naive CXCR3+ CD8+ T cells from blood. The subset is: CD45RO-CCR7+CD27+CD95- naive CD8+ T cells expressing CXCR3 (TNR3+).

CDR3 protein: CSAPAPGLAGANYNEQFF. This chain joins TRBV20-1 and TRBJ2-1; TCRdb picks TRBD2, but there is no DNA to check that call. CDR3 size: 18 residues. Germline lookup yields CDR1 DFQATT and CDR2 SNEGSKA (reference sequence).